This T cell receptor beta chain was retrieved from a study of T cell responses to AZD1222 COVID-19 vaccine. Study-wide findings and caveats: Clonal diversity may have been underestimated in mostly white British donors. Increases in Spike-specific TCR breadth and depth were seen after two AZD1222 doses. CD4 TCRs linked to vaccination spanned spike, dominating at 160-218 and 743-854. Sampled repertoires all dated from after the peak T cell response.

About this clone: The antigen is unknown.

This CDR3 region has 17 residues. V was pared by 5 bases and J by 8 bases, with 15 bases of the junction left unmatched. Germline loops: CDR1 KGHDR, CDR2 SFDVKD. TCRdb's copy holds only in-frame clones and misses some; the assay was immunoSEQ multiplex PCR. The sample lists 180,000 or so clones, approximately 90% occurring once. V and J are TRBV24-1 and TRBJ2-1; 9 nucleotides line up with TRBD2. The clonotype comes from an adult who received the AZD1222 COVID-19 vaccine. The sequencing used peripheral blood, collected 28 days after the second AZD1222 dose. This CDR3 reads CATSAALAGPLRDEQFF. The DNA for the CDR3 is TGTGCCACCAGTGCCGCACTAGCGGGCCCACTTAGGGATGAGCAGTTCTTC.